The rows below give T cell receptor beta chains drawn from one sample of a study of blood T cells in healthy people across ages. TCRdb re-analysed the 5' RACE reads in MiXCR, keeping a single row per CDR3 protein. The data hold 1.5 million or so distinct CDR3 sequences, with 42% observed a single time. The sequencing sample was made of blood. The origin of the receptors is a woman aged 18-29 years in good health. The CDR3 runs from the conserved cysteine through the conserved F or W. The D gene is left open where the match is weak. Rows may omit the clone size; those that give it use once, few, many or a size class.

TRBV16,NA,TRBJ2-7,NA,CASSLKPTGAYEQYF,TGTGCCAGCAGCCTAAAACCCACAGGAGCCTACGAGCAGTACTTC
TRBV19,NA,TRBJ2-5,TRBD2,CASSMTRELADQETQYF,TGTGCCAGTAGTATGACTAGAGAACTAGCGGATCAAGAGACCCAGTACTTC
TRBV29-1,NA,TRBJ2-1,TRBD2,CSVRTSGSPHEQFF,TGCAGCGTCAGGACTAGCGGGAGCCCCCATGAGCAGTTCTTC
TRBV20-1,NA,TRBJ1-5,NA,CSAPDTHRGRPQHF,TGCAGTGCTCCTGACACTCACCGGGGTCGGCCCCAGCATTTT
TRBV12-3/TRBV12-4,NA,TRBJ1-1,TRBD1,CASRLTGGSEAFF,TGTGCCAGCAGGTTGACAGGGGGCAGTGAAGCTTTCTTT
TRBV2,few,TRBJ2-5,TRBD2,CASKLAGGRGETQYF,TGTGCCAGCAAGCTAGCGGGAGGAAGGGGAGAGACCCAGTACTTC
TRBV2,many,TRBJ1-1,TRBD1,CASVGQGASTEAFF,TGTGCCAGCGTGGGACAGGGGGCAAGCACTGAAGCTTTCTTT
TRBV20-1,few,TRBJ1-1,NA,CSAFQSGTPNTEAFF,TGCAGTGCTTTTCAATCCGGGACACCTAACACTGAAGCTTTCTTT
TRBV15,NA,TRBJ2-7,NA,CASSVEGSTYEQYF,TGTGCCTCATCAGTTGAGGGGTCTACCTACGAGCAGTACTTC
TRBV7-9,NA,TRBJ2-7,NA,CASSLVGELEQYF,TGTGCCAGCAGCCTCGTAGGGGAGCTCGAGCAGTACTTC
TRBV11-2,few,TRBJ2-7,TRBD1,CASSPSGQGTYEQYF,TGTGCCAGCAGCCCTTCGGGACAGGGGACTTACGAGCAGTACTTC
TRBV3-1,few,TRBJ1-2,NA,CASSGRDAGYTF,TGTGCCAGCAGCGGACGGGACGCTGGCTACACCTTC
TRBV20-1,NA,TRBJ2-7,NA,CSARAGPAKYEQYF,TGCAGTGCTAGGGCAGGCCCAGCTAAATACGAGCAGTACTTC
TRBV6-5,NA,TRBJ1-1,TRBD1,CASSNDRGLEAFF,TGTGCCAGCAGCAACGACAGGGGCTTAGAAGCTTTCTTT
TRBV6-1,few,TRBJ1-2,NA,CASSVRPTDNYGYTF,TGTGCCAGCAGCGTGCGTCCGACTGATAACTATGGCTACACCTTC
TRBV7-6,few,TRBJ1-2,NA,CASSLDSRGYTF,TGTGCCAGCAGCCTGGATTCGCGGGGCTACACCTTC
TRBV28,NA,TRBJ1-1,TRBD1,CASNPTGADTEAFF,TGTGCCAGCAACCCGACAGGGGCAGACACTGAAGCTTTCTTT
TRBV12-5,once,TRBJ2-1,NA,CASGFRGPQFF,TGTGCTAGTGGTTTCCGGGGACCGCAGTTCTTC
TRBV5-1,few,TRBJ2-3,TRBD1,CASSFLVTGGWTDTQYF,TGCGCCAGCAGCTTTTTAGTGACAGGGGGATGGACGGATACGCAGTATTTT
TRBV20-1,NA,TRBJ2-3,NA,CSALWAIGDTQYF,TGCAGTGCTCTATGGGCCATCGGAGATACGCAGTATTTT
TRBV4-1,NA,TRBJ2-7,NA,CASSQGLSKRDISYEQYF,TGCGCCAGCAGCCAAGGGTTGTCAAAAAGGGACATCTCCTACGAGCAGTACTTC
TRBV10-3,NA,TRBJ1-2,NA,CAINPGDYGYTF,TGTGCCATCAACCCAGGGGACTATGGCTACACCTTC
TRBV6-1,NA,TRBJ1-2,NA,CASSEQGVFGYTF,TGTGCCAGCAGTGAACAGGGAGTTTTCGGCTACACCTTC
TRBV5-4,NA,TRBJ1-6,NA,CASSLRDGINSPLHF,TGTGCCAGCAGCTTGCGGGACGGTATTAATTCACCCCTCCACTTT
TRBV7-9,NA,TRBJ1-2,NA,CASSLGTSPSYTF,TGTGCCAGCAGCTTAGGGACCTCCCCAAGCTACACCTTC
TRBV25-1,NA,TRBJ1-6,NA,CASTATYNSPLHF,TGTGCCAGCACCGCGACTTATAATTCACCCCTCCACTTT
TRBV5-5,NA,TRBJ1-6,NA,CASRPDGPSALHF,TGTGCCAGCAGACCGGACGGGCCCTCGGCCCTCCACTTT